The clone carrying this T cell receptor (beta chain) was found once. The sample belongs to a study of T cell changes during pregnancy in multiple sclerosis. Assay used: immunoSEQ multiplex PCR; TCRdb lists only in-frame clones, some missing. Here the sample spans 35,000 to 45,000 clones, around 94% being singletons. The V gene end was trimmed by 1 base and the J gene end by 2 bases; junction bases not matched to a gene: 2. The V gene's germline CDR1 is MGHRA and CDR2 YSYEKL. The CDR3 has 14 amino acids. This clonotype originated in a female donor with multiple sclerosis, enrolled in a pregnancy study. The V gene is TRBV4-1, the J gene TRBJ2-7, with TRBD2 identical over 7 bases. The source material was CD8+ T cells from peripheral blood mononuclear cells, sampled in the third trimester of pregnancy. DNA of the CDR3: TGCGCCAGCAGCCAAGTCGCGGGGGCCTACGAGCAGTACTTC. It translates to CASSQVAGAYEQYF.